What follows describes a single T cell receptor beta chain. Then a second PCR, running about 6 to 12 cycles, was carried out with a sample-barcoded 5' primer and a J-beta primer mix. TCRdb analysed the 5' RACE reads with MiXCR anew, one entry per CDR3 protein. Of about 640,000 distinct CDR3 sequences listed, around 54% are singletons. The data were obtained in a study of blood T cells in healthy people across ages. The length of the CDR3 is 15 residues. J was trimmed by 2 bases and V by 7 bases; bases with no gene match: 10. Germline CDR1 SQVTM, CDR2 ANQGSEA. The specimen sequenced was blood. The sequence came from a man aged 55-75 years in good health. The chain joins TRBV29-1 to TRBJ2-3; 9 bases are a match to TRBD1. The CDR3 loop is CSALGGQGLTDTQYF. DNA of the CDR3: TGCAGCGCCCTGGGGGGACAGGGACTCACAGATACGCAGTATTTT.